The entry that follows covers one T cell receptor (beta chain) sequence. These data are taken from a study of CD8 T cells in acute hepatitis C reinfection. Overall study results and limits: TRBV04 and TRBV06 were preferentially used in all groups, not explained by naive pool overrepresentation.

The CDR3 extends over 16 amino acids. Germline CDR1 and CDR2: MNHEY and SMNVEV (reference sequence). The V and J ends lost 2 bases and 2 bases respectively, with 13 bases between them. The time point here: acute HCV infection, within 168 days of estimated infection date. Sequencing of hepatitis C virus-specific cells was done ex vivo rather than after in vitro expansion. Acute primary HCV infection: positive HCV RNA or antibody test after negative test within 24 weeks. The protocol was immunoSEQ multiplex PCR, while the TCRdb copy is restricted to in-frame clones and leaves out a portion. The sample lists 3,000 to 5,000 clones, more than 35% occurring once.

Sequences were derived from HCV NS3-1073 tetramer-sorted CD8+ T cells from PBMCs, sampled during acute infection. The chain links TRBV27 to TRBJ2-1; D might be TRBD1 (5 bases). The receptor comes from a young man with chronic hepatitis C. The CDR3: CASSLGAAWAYNEQFF. CDR3 nucleotides: TGTGCCAGCAGTTTAGGGGCCGCTTGGGCCTACAATGAGCAGTTCTTC.